This is a list of T cell receptor beta chains from one sample in a study of cytomegalovirus exposure and HLA in healthy donors. Some clones are missing from TCRdb's copy, which holds only in-frame ones; the method was immunoSEQ multiplex PCR. The sample has 150,000 to 200,000 clones; just under 90% are singletons. The sequenced sample consisted of PBMCs. The receptors stem from a woman in her 30s in good health and CMV-seronegative. Both conserved end residues are part of each CDR3. A D gene is named only where the DNA matches it firmly. Clone size is shown for a subset of rows, as once, few, many or a class of expanded clone.

>few|TRBJ1-2|TRBD1|TRBV6-5
CASSYAGQGAGSGYTF
TGTGCCAGCAGTTACGCAGGACAGGGGGCCGGTTCCGGCTACACCTTC
>once|TRBJ1-5|-|TRBV19
CASSPLGGTQPQHF
TGTGCCAGTAGCCCTCTGGGCGGGACTCAGCCCCAGCATTTT
>-|TRBJ2-7|-|TRBV6-1
CASSDRPGTYEQYF
TGTGCCAGCAGTGACCGGCCGGGGACCTACGAGCAGTACTTC
>-|TRBJ2-2|-|TRBV27
CASRLITNTGELFF
TGTGCCAGCAGACTGATTACGAACACCGGGGAGCTGTTTTTT
>-|TRBJ1-6|-|TRBV6-1
CASSELQTYNSPLHF
TGTGCCAGCAGTGAGCTACAGACCTATAATTCACCCCTCCACTTT
>-|TRBJ2-3|TRBD1|TRBV14
CASSPKGAFQYF
TGTGCCAGCAGCCCGAAGGGGGCCTTCCAGTATTTT
>-|TRBJ2-2|TRBD1|TRBV19
CASSQGAGELFF
TGTGCCAGCTCTCAGGGGGCCGGGGAGCTGTTTTTT
>-|TRBJ1-1|-|TRBV7-9
CASSLPQGGNTEAFF
TGTGCCAGCAGCTTACCTCAGGGAGGCAACACTGAAGCTTTCTTT
>-|TRBJ2-1|-|TRBV4-1
CASSHTSSHEQFF
TGCGCCAGCAGCCACACCAGTTCCCATGAGCAGTTCTTC
>-|TRBJ1-5|TRBD1|TRBV4-1
CASSQGQGANQPQHF
TGCGCCAGCAGCCAAGGACAGGGTGCTAATCAGCCCCAGCATTTT
>-|TRBJ2-7|-|TRBV6-5
CASSYEQGTYEQYF
TGTGCCAGCAGTTACGAACAGGGAACCTACGAGCAGTACTTC
>few|TRBJ2-7|TRBD2|TRBV11-1
CASSLRLADLSEQYF
TGTGCCAGCAGTTTAAGACTAGCGGACCTTTCCGAGCAGTACTTC
>few|TRBJ2-7|TRBD2|TRBV6-5
CASSRQTSDEQYF
TGTGCCAGCAGCCGCCAAACTAGCGACGAGCAGTACTTC
>-|TRBJ2-5|TRBD1|TRBV6-5
CASSYGRGLYETQYF
TGTGCCAGCAGTTACGGCAGGGGGCTGTATGAGACCCAGTACTTC
>-|TRBJ2-1|TRBD1|TRBV19
CASSIVWTGAYNEQFF
TGTGCCAGTAGTATAGTTTGGACAGGCGCGTACAATGAGCAGTTCTTC
>once|TRBJ1-2|-|TRBV28
CASSPDSNYGYTF
TGTGCCAGCAGCCCAGACAGCAACTATGGCTACACCTTC
>-|TRBJ1-1|-|TRBV19
CASSLAVNTEAFF
TGTGCCAGTAGTCTGGCCGTGAACACTGAAGCTTTCTTT
>-|TRBJ2-7|TRBD1|TRBV13
CASSPGTGAYEQYF
TGTGCCAGCAGCCCCGGGACAGGGGCCTACGAGCAGTACTTC
>-|TRBJ2-7|TRBD1|TRBV5-1
CASSSTGGRSYEQYF
TGCGCCAGCAGCTCGACAGGGGGCAGATCCTACGAGCAGTACTTC
>few|TRBJ1-6|-|TRBV19
CASSIRSSPLHF
TGTGCCAGTAGTATAAGGAGTTCACCCCTCCACTTT
>-|TRBJ2-1|-|TRBV5-1
CASSEVGNEQFF
TGCGCCAGCAGCGAGGTAGGCAATGAGCAGTTCTTC
>-|TRBJ2-2|TRBD1|TRBV5-4
CASTQTGENTGELFF
TGTGCCAGCACCCAGACAGGGGAGAATACCGGGGAGCTGTTTTTT
>-|TRBJ2-1|TRBD2|TRBV9
CASSPGLAEQFF
TGTGCCAGCAGCCCCGGACTAGCGGAGCAGTTCTTC
>once|TRBJ1-4|TRBD1|TRBV4-3
CASSQEGQLNEKLFF
TGCGCCAGCAGCCAAGAGGGACAGCTTAATGAAAAACTGTTTTTT
>-|TRBJ1-5|-|TRBV16
CASSQSYQPQHF
TGTGCCAGCAGCCAATCCTATCAGCCCCAGCATTTT
>-|TRBJ2-2|-|TRBV19
CASSIPRTGELFF
TGTGCCAGTAGTATTCCCCGGACCGGGGAGCTGTTTTTT
>-|TRBJ2-7|TRBD2|TRBV5-4
CASSAGGPSSREQYF
TGTGCCAGCAGCGCGGGGGGGCCATCTTCGCGAGAGCAGTACTTC
>-|TRBJ2-7|-|TRBV30
CAWSEGGRRLNEQYF
TGTGCCTGGAGTGAAGGAGGGCGGCGGCTTAACGAGCAGTACTTC
>-|TRBJ2-1|TRBD1|TRBV19
CASSTTQGVDYNEQFF
TGTGCCAGTAGTACCACACAGGGGGTGGACTACAATGAGCAGTTCTTC
>-|TRBJ2-2|-|TRBV4-1
CASSQERDGQLNTGELFF
TGCGCCAGCAGCCAAGAACGGGACGGACAGCTGAACACCGGGGAGCTGTTTTTT
>few|TRBJ1-2|-|TRBV7-9
CASSPRTHPNYGYTF
TGTGCCAGCAGCCCCAGGACACACCCTAACTATGGCTACACCTTC
>once|TRBJ2-1|-|TRBV27
CASSLAGNEQFF
TGTGCCAGCAGTTTAGCGGGGAATGAGCAGTTCTTC
>-|TRBJ1-4|TRBD1|TRBV19
CASNYGTANEKLFF
TGTGCCAGTAATTACGGGACAGCGAATGAAAAACTGTTTTTT
>few|TRBJ1-2|-|TRBV28
CASSSIRGAVTNYGYTF
TGTGCCAGCAGTTCTATTCGGGGAGCAGTTACTAACTATGGCTACACCTTC
>-|TRBJ2-7|TRBD1|TRBV7-8
CASSAITGTGGYEQYF
TGTGCCAGCAGCGCTATCACCGGGACAGGGGGCTACGAGCAGTACTTC
>few|TRBJ2-5|-|TRBV7-9
CASTLIREETQYF
TGTGCCAGCACCTTGATCAGGGAAGAGACCCAGTACTTC
>-|TRBJ1-4|-|TRBV18
CASSPAGGPTLFF
TGTGCCAGCTCACCCGCCGGGGGGCCCACACTGTTTTTT
>-|TRBJ2-2|TRBD2|TRBV5-6
CASSYPGLAGSSGELFF
TGTGCCAGCAGCTACCCGGGACTAGCGGGAAGCAGCGGGGAGCTGTTTTTT
>-|TRBJ1-4|-|TRBV7-8
CASSPGGGLNEKLFF
TGTGCCAGCAGCCCCGGCGGGGGGCTGAATGAAAAACTGTTTTTT
>-|TRBJ1-1|-|TRBV15
CATSRGRSGLVEAFF
TGTGCCACCAGCAGAGGGCGTAGCGGGTTGGTTGAAGCTTTCTTT
>-|TRBJ1-1|-|TRBV7-6
CASSLARDGSTEAFF
TGTGCCAGCAGCTTAGCCCGGGACGGGAGTACTGAAGCTTTCTTT
>-|TRBJ2-2|-|TRBV7-6
CASSSERAGPTGELFF
TGTGCCAGCAGCTCGGAGCGGGCGGGACCCACCGGGGAGCTGTTTTTT
>-|TRBJ2-1|-|TRBV2
CASSNRVLSEQFF
TGTGCCAGCAGTAACCGGGTCCTCAGTGAGCAGTTCTTC
>-|TRBJ2-2|TRBD2|TRBV4-1
CASSQDPLAGVNTGELFF
TGCGCCAGCAGCCAAGATCCCCTAGCGGGGGTGAACACCGGGGAGCTGTTTTTT
>once|TRBJ1-2|-|TRBV5-4
CASGHRISDYGYTF
TGTGCCAGCGGCCACAGGATATCCGACTATGGCTACACCTTC
>-|TRBJ1-2|TRBD1|TRBV29-1
CSSLTGTGDGYTF
TGCAGCTCACTTACCGGGACAGGGGATGGCTACACCTTC
>few|TRBJ2-7|-|TRBV2
CASSGDGSYEQYF
TGTGCCAGCAGTGGGGACGGGAGCTACGAGCAGTACTTC
>-|TRBJ2-7|TRBD1|TRBV7-2
CASTFGQGPTYEQYF
TGTGCCAGCACCTTCGGACAGGGACCAACCTACGAGCAGTACTTC
>-|TRBJ1-2|-|TRBV6-5
CASSKTGSGYTF
TGTGCCAGCAGCAAGACAGGAAGTGGCTACACCTTC
>-|TRBJ2-2|TRBD1|TRBV7-9
CASSSDRVGTGELFF
TGTGCCAGCAGCAGTGACAGGGTTGGGACCGGGGAGCTGTTTTTT
>-|TRBJ1-1|TRBD1|TRBV5-1
CASSLSTGVMNTEAFF
TGCGCCAGCAGCTTGTCGACAGGGGTCATGAACACTGAAGCTTTCTTT
>-|TRBJ1-2|TRBD1|TRBV12-5
CASGLDQKTGGVFSVFNYGYTF
TGTGCTAGTGGTTTGGACCAAAAGACAGGGGGCGTATTTAGTGTTTTTAACTATGGCTACACCTTC
>-|TRBJ2-1|-|TRBV27
CASSFVQRVGGEQFF
TGTGCCAGCAGTTTCGTCCAGAGGGTCGGTGGTGAGCAGTTCTTC
>few|TRBJ1-1|-|TRBV30
CAWAPGRDTEAFF
TGTGCCTGGGCCCCCGGCAGGGACACTGAAGCTTTCTTT
>few|TRBJ1-5|-|TRBV5-5
CASSLEGLEQPQHF
TGTGCCAGCAGCTTGGAGGGGTTGGAGCAGCCCCAGCATTTT
>-|TRBJ2-5|TRBD1|TRBV27
CASSPITKTGRRETQYF
TGTGCCAGCAGTCCCATAACCAAGACAGGGCGACGGGAGACCCAGTACTTC
>-|TRBJ1-5|-|TRBV19
CASSAGGVRQPQHF
TGTGCCAGTAGTGCCGGAGGAGTTAGGCAGCCCCAGCATTTT
>-|TRBJ2-3|TRBD2|TRBV7-2
CASSLAGGIDTQYF
TGTGCCAGCAGCTTAGCGGGGGGGATCGATACGCAGTATTTT
>-|TRBJ1-2|TRBD1|TRBV7-2
CASSLDRGWGGYTF
TGTGCCAGCAGCTTGGACAGGGGGTGGGGAGGCTACACCTTC